This entry is about one TCR beta chain. Antigen unknown. The data are from a study of Ad26.COV2.S vaccination and SARS-CoV-2 variants. Study-wide findings and caveats: Participants given vaccine showed non-spike TCR breadth similar to that of placebo recipients. It is possible that the TCR breadth and depth analyses underestimated the total T cell responses.

The V segment lost 4 bases and the J segment 5 bases; nucleotides outside the gene matches: 11. This CDR3 has 16 residues. CDR1 is SGHDT, CDR2 YYEEEE, per germline. Produced via immunoSEQ multiplex PCR; TCRdb's table is partial and in-frame only. This table has about 350,000 clones, under 95% appearing once. The chain is built from TRBV5-6 and TRBJ1-2, with 10 bases lining up with TRBD1. The receptor was isolated from a human donor who had recovered from COVID-19. The specimen was peripheral blood, collected after recovery from COVID-19. This CDR3 reads CASSPIGTGVVYGYTF. The CDR3 region has the DNA TGTGCCAGCAGCCCCATCGGGACAGGGGTAGTGTATGGCTACACCTTC.